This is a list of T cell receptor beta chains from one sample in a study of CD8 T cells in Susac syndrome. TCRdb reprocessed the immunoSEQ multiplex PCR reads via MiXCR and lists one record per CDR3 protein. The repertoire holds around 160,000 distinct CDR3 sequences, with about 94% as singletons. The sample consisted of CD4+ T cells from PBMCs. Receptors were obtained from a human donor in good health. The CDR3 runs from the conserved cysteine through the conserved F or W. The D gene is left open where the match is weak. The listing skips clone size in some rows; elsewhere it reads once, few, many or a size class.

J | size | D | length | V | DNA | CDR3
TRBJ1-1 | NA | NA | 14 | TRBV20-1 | TGCAGTGCTTTCCTCCCAACAGGGAACTCTGAAGCTTTCTTT | CSAFLPTGNSEAFF
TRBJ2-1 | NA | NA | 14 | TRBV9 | TGTGCCAGCAGCGTAGGGCTAGATAACAATGAGCAGTTCTTC | CASSVGLDNNEQFF
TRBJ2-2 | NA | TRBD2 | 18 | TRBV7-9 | TGTGCCAGCAGCCTACGCCCTCTAGCGGGGGGGCCTAGCGGGGAGCTGTTTTTT | CASSLRPLAGGPSGELFF
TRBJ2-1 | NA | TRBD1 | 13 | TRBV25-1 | TGTGCCAGCAGACGACAGGGGGCAAGTGAGCAGTTCTTC | CASRRQGASEQFF
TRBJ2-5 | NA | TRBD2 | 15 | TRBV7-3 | TGTGCCAGCAGCCTCTCTGGCGGGGGCCAAGAGACCCAGTACTTC | CASSLSGGGQETQYF
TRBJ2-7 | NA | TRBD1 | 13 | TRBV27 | TGTGCCAGCAGTTTGACAGGGATCTACGAGCAGTACTTC | CASSLTGIYEQYF
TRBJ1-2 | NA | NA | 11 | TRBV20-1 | TGCAGTGCTAGCGATGGGTTTGGCTACACCTTC | CSASDGFGYTF
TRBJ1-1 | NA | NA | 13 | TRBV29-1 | TGCAGCACTTCTCGGGGGGCGAACACTGAAGCTTTCTTT | CSTSRGANTEAFF
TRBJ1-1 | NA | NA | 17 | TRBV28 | TGTGCCAGCAGTTTAATCCGGCTCGAGAGACGGAACACTGAAGCTTTCTTT | CASSLIRLERRNTEAFF
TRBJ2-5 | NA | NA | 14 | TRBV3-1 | TGTGCCAGCAGCCAAGGAGGCAGTCGCGGGACCCAGTACTTC | CASSQGGSRGTQYF
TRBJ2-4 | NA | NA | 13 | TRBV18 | TGTGCCAGCTCACCACAGGCAAGGAACATTCAGTACTTC | CASSPQARNIQYF
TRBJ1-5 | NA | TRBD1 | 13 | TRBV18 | TGTGCCAGCTCACCCGGACAGGGCCAGCCCCAGCATTTT | CASSPGQGQPQHF
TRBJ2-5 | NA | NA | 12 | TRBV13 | TGTGCCAGCAGCGCCTACCGGGAGACCCAGTACTTC | CASSAYRETQYF
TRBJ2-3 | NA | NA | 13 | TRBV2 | TGTGCCAGCGGCTTGGGAGGTGCAGATACGCAGTATTTT | CASGLGGADTQYF
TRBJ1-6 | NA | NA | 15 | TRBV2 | TGTGCCAGCAGGGAGCGGTGGTCAGATAATTCACCCCTCCACTTT | CASRERWSDNSPLHF
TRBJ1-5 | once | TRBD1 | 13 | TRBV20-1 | TGCAGTGCTCCTCAGGGGGCCGCTCAGCCCCAGCATTTT | CSAPQGAAQPQHF
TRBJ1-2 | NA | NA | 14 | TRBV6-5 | TGTGCCAGCAGTTACGCGGACAAGAACTATGGCTACACCTTC | CASSYADKNYGYTF
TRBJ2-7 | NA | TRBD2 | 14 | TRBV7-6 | TGTGCCAGCAGCTTAGAAGGCGGGGGAGGCGAGCAGTACTTC | CASSLEGGGGEQYF
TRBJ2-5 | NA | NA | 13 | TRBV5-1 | TGCGCCAGCAGCTTGGGGAGTTCGGAGACCCAGTACTTC | CASSLGSSETQYF
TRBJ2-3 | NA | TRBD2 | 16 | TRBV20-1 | TGCAGTGCTAGTCCCAGCGGGGGGGCCGACACAGATACGCAGTATTTT | CSASPSGGADTDTQYF
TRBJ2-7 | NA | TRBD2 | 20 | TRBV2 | TGTGCCAGCAGTGATCCAGTCGGACTAGCGGGGGGACTAAGCTCCTACGAGCAGTACTTC | CASSDPVGLAGGLSSYEQYF
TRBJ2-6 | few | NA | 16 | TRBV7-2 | TGTGCCAGCACCGATCGGCGGGGAGCTGGGGCCAACGTCCTGACTTTC | CASTDRRGAGANVLTF
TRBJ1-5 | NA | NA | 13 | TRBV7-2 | TGTGCCAGCACCAGGACAGTAAATCAGCCCCAGCATTTT | CASTRTVNQPQHF